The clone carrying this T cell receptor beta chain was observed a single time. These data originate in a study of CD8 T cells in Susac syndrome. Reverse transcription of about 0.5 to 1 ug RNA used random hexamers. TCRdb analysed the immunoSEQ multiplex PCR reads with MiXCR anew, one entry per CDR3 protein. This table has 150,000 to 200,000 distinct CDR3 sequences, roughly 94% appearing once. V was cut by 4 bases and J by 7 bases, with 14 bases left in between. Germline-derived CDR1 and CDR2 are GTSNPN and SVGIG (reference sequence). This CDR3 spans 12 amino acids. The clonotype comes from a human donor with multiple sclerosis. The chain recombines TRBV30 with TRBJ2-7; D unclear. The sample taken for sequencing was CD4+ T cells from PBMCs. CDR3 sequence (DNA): TGTGCCTGGACAGAAGGGAATCGAGAGCAGTACTTC. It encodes CAWTEGNREQYF.